This is a list of T cell receptor beta chains from one sample in a study of cytomegalovirus exposure and HLA in healthy donors. Method: immunoSEQ multiplex PCR; TCRdb's copy keeps in-frame clones and lacks some. The profile shows fewer than 120,000 clones, approximately 80% of them singletons. The sample comprised PBMCs. These receptors came from a woman aged 60-70 years in good health and CMV-seropositive. CDR3s include the opening cysteine and the closing phenylalanine or tryptophan. Fields, in order: V gene, CDR3 length, J gene, D gene, clone size, CDR3 protein, CDR3 DNA. The D gene is left open where the match is weak. Only part of the rows carry a size: once, few, many, or a class if the clone is expanded.

TRBV4-1	16	TRBJ1-5	.	.	CASSRLLWGGNQPQHF	TGCGCCAGCAGCCGATTACTGTGGGGGGGCAATCAGCCCCAGCATTTT
TRBV20-1	11	TRBJ1-2	.	.	CSATLMNGYTF	TGCAGTGCTACACTGATGAATGGCTACACCTTC
TRBV6-5	14	TRBJ2-7	.	few	CASRPTRTGYEQYF	TGTGCCAGCAGACCTACTAGAACGGGCTACGAGCAGTACTTC
TRBV6-1	16	TRBJ2-7	.	.	CASSEQGSDLDYEQYF	TGTGCCAGCAGTGAACAGGGCTCGGATTTAGACTACGAGCAGTACTTC
TRBV5-1	13	TRBJ1-2	TRBD1	once	CASSLGQGNGYTF	TGCGCCAGCAGCTTGGGACAGGGAAATGGCTACACCTTC
TRBV5-1	14	TRBJ2-7	TRBD1	.	CASSLPGQRFEQYF	TGCGCCAGCAGCTTACCGGGACAGAGATTCGAGCAGTACTTC
TRBV28	18	TRBJ2-7	TRBD1	.	CASSSLGTGGNASYEQYF	TGTGCCAGCAGTTCCCTTGGAACAGGGGGCAATGCCTCCTACGAGCAGTACTTC
TRBV5-3	18	TRBJ1-6	.	once	CARSVGPEERSYNSPLHF	TGTGCCAGAAGCGTGGGACCGGAAGAGCGGTCCTATAATTCACCCCTCCACTTT
TRBV12-2	14	TRBJ1-1	.	.	CASRWGQGNTEAFF	.
TRBV28	14	TRBJ2-7	TRBD1	.	CASRRQGSSYEQYF	TGTGCCAGCAGAAGACAGGGGAGCTCCTACGAGCAGTACTTC
TRBV18	14	TRBJ2-5	.	.	CASSDNRDRETQYF	TGTGCCAGCTCAGATAACAGGGATAGGGAGACCCAGTACTTC
TRBV2	13	TRBJ2-7	TRBD2	.	CAVAGVPSSEQYF	TGTGCCGTGGCGGGAGTACCTTCTTCCGAGCAGTACTTC
TRBV7-6	15	TRBJ2-1	TRBD1	.	CASSPRQGPYNEQFF	TGTGCCAGCAGCCCCCGACAGGGGCCCTACAATGAGCAGTTCTTC
TRBV18	14	TRBJ2-3	.	.	CASSPWGRTDTQYF	TGTGCCAGCTCACCCTGGGGCAGAACAGATACGCAGTATTTT
TRBV7-6	15	TRBJ2-7	.	.	CASSPGTPYPYEQYF	TGTGCCAGCAGCCCAGGGACACCTTACCCCTACGAGCAGTACTTC
TRBV18	16	TRBJ1-2	.	.	CASSPQQSGQHYGYTF	TGTGCCAGCTCACCACAGCAGTCTGGACAGCACTATGGCTACACCTTC